These 16 T cell receptor beta chains were sequenced from one sample in a study of blood T cell repertoires in COVID-19. The repertoire was sequenced with immunoSEQ multiplex PCR; TCRdb's copy has only in-frame clones and lacks some. Here the sample spans roughly 100,000 clones, almost 90% being singletons. The sample comprised peripheral blood. These receptor sequences come from a woman aged 70 to 79 with acute or convalescent COVID-19.

The chain employs TRBV28 and TRBJ2-7; 9 nucleotides align to TRBD1. The V and J ends lost 6 bases and 7 bases, in that order; junction bases with no gene match: 10. Germline V gene sequence: CDR1 MDHEN, CDR2 SYDVKM. CDR3 size: 14 residues. The CDR3 loop reads CASRGTGRFLEQYF. DNA for the CDR3: TGTGCCAGCAGGGGGACAGGGAGGTTTTTAGAGCAGTACTTC.

This clone was picked up one time. V usage is TRBV5-1 and J usage is TRBJ1-4; the match to TRBD1 covers 7 bases. With 5 bases clipped from V and 8 bases from J, the junction kept 9 bases outside the gene matches. Germline-derived CDR1 and CDR2 are SGHRS and YFSETQ. The CDR3 spans 14 residues. The CDR3: CASRPGGSQEKLFF. CDR3 sequence (DNA): TGCGCCAGCAGGCCAGGGGGATCACAAGAAAAACTGTTTTTT. The whole variable domain, filled in from reference TRBV5-1 and TRBJ1-4, reads KAGVTQTPRYLIKTRGQQVTLSCSPISGHRSVSWYQQTPGQGLQFLFEYFSETQRNKGNFPGRFSGRQFSNSRSEMNVSTLELGDSALYLCASRPGGSQEKLFFGSGTQLSVL.

The chain uses TRBV9 and TRBJ2-5; a weak D match, TRBD1 (8 bases). Germline V lookup: CDR1 SGDLS, CDR2 YYNGEE. V was cut by 0 bases and J by 5 bases, with 20 bases left in between. This CDR3 region has 17 residues. The CDR3 nucleotides read TGTGCCAGCAGCGTAGAGCCTACACAGGGGGGGTGGGAGACCCAGTACTTC. It translates to CASSVEPTQGGWETQYF.

Comment on this clone: The CDR3 end shows no conserved phenylalanine or tryptophan, and so a read error is likely. The DNA is left out, because the CDR3 cannot be placed on it with certainty; the CDR3 is given as TCRdb lists it. The chain uses TRBV12-3 or TRBV12-4 and TRBJ2-7; TRBD1 reflects the table's D call only, with no check against the DNA. The CDR3 spans 12 amino acids, including both terminal residues. CDR3 region: CASSLSRTGVEI.

The gene calls are TRBV15 and TRBJ1-5; TRBD1 is a possible D gene (5 bases). Per germline, CDR1 LNHNV and CDR2 YYDKDF (reference sequence). CDR3 size: 15 residues. Deletions cut 1 base from V and 5 bases from J, with 12 bases between. The CDR3 here is CATSRGAGWDQPQHF. The CDR3 DNA reads TGTGCCACCAGCAGAGGGGCAGGGTGGGATCAGCCCCAGCATTTT. Combining the CDR3 with reference TRBV15 and TRBJ1-5 gives the whole variable domain DAMVIQNPRYQVTQFGKPVTLSCSQTLNHNVMYWYQQKSSQAPKLLFHYYDKDFNNEADTPDNFQSRRPNTSFCFLDIRSPGLGDTAMYLCATSRGAGWDQPQHFGDGTRLSIL.

The V and J genes are TRBV9 and TRBJ2-3, with D hard to call. Germline assignment: CDR1 SGDLS and CDR2 YYNGEE. The length of the CDR3 is 16 residues. Trimming cost V 2 bases and J 1 base, with 14 bases left between them. CDR3 sequence: CASSVRVGVGTDTQYF. Here the CDR3 DNA reads TGTGCCAGCAGCGTCCGAGTTGGAGTCGGCACAGATACGCAGTATTTT.

This chain uses TRBV28 with TRBJ1-1, with D perhaps TRBD1 (6 bases). V lost 5 bases to trimming and J lost 0 bases, with 13 bases between them. This CDR3 contains 15 residues. The germline gives CDR1 MDHEN, CDR2 SYDVKM. The CDR3 protein is CASSRPGQMNTEAFF. In DNA, the CDR3 is TGTGCCAGCAGTAGGCCGGGACAAATGAACACTGAAGCTTTCTTT.

The gene calls are TRBV9 and TRBJ2-5; D is perhaps TRBD1 (5 bases). The CDR3 sequence is 15 residues long. The germline gives CDR1 SGDLS, CDR2 YYNGEE. Trimming removed 0 bases at V and 3 bases at J, with 12 bases between. CDR3 sequence (DNA): TGTGCCAGCAGCGTAGCTTTAGGGGCGAAAGAGACCCAGTACTTC. The encoded protein is CASSVALGAKETQYF.

This chain uses TRBV14 with TRBJ1-6, with D perhaps matching TRBD1 (6 bases). The CDR3 contains 16 residues. Germline V gives CDR1 SGHDN, CDR2 FVKESK. V was shortened by 1 base and J by 5 bases, with 12 bases between the two germline ends. CDR3 nucleotides: TGTGCCAGCAGCCAAGTAGGGCCAGGGGATAATTCACCCCTCCACTTT. Its translation is CASSQVGPGDNSPLHF.

V is TRBV28 and J is TRBJ1-1; D not certain. Germline V lookup: CDR1 MDHEN, CDR2 SYDVKM. The CDR3 totals 12 residues. V was pared by 4 bases and J by 4 bases, with 7 bases between. This CDR3 is CASSSLPTEAFF. The DNA of the CDR3 is TGTGCCAGCAGTTCACTCCCCACTGAAGCTTTCTTT.

J is TRBJ2-2 and V is TRBV27; 11 positions agree with TRBD1. Germline assignment: CDR1 MNHEY and CDR2 SMNVEV (reference sequence). This CDR3 has 17 residues. J lost 0 bases, V lost 5 bases, and 5 bases had no gene match. CDR3: CASSLGQGGANTGELFF. CDR3 in DNA: TGTGCCAGCAGTCTGGGACAGGGGGGAGCGAACACCGGGGAGCTGTTTTTT.

The chain couples TRBV5-6 to TRBJ2-5; perhaps TRBD1 as D (5 bases). Germline V lookup: CDR1 SGHDT, CDR2 YYEEEE. This CDR3 is built from 14 residues. V lost 2 bases and J 4 bases, leaving 12 bases between the germline ends. CDR3 sequence: CASSFQGLGETQYF. The DNA of the CDR3 is TGTGCCAGCAGCTTCCAGGGTCTTGGAGAGACCCAGTACTTC.

The chain has TRBV4-2 and TRBJ2-1; TRBD2 matches at 9 bases. Germline V gene data show CDR1 as LGHNA and CDR2 as YNFKEQ. This CDR3 comprises 16 residues. V was clipped by 4 bases and J by 5 bases; unmatched bases: 9. The CDR3 reads CASSRYSGSRDNEQFF. The CDR3 DNA follows: TGTGCCAGCAGCCGATATAGCGGGAGTCGGGACAATGAGCAGTTCTTC.

V gene TRBV27 combines with J gene TRBJ2-1, with D possibly matching TRBD2 (5 bases). Trimming removed 5 bases from V and 4 bases from J, with 15 bases in between. The CDR3 loop spans 15 amino acids. CDR1 MNHEY and CDR2 SMNVEV come from the germline V gene (reference sequence). Here the CDR3 DNA reads TGTGCCAGCAGTGTGGATACGACTAATTACAATGAGCAGTTCTTC. Residues: CASSVDTTNYNEQFF.

This chain uses TRBV27 with TRBJ2-7; 9 nucleotides agree with TRBD1. Germline V gene sequence: CDR1 MNHEY, CDR2 SMNVEV (reference sequence). Trimming removed 2 bases from V and 3 bases from J; junction bases left unmatched: 2. The CDR3 sequence is 14 residues long. The CDR3 coding sequence is TGTGCCAGCAGTTTAGGGGGACAGGGCTACGAGCAGTACTTC. Amino acids: CASSLGGQGYEQYF.

The V and J genes are TRBV15 and TRBJ2-1, with TRBD2 identical over 16 bases. The CDR3 totals 16 residues. Trimming at V came to 3 bases and at J to 7 bases, leaving 3 bases not matched to a gene. The germline CDR1 and CDR2 sequences are LNHNV and YYDKDF (reference sequence). CDR3 DNA: TGTGCCACCAGCAGGGGACTAGCGGGAGGGTCGAATGAGCAGTTCTTC. Amino acid sequence: CATSRGLAGGSNEQFF.